These 3 T cell receptor beta chains were sequenced from one sample in a study of blood T cell repertoires in COVID-19 (dated by TCRdb to 2018 to 2021). The library was built by means of the immunoSEQ multiplex PCR assay. TCRdb limited this immuneACCESS table to in-frame rearrangements with V and J called. A share of clones is missing; checked studies link under half to unresolved V genes, and the rest is unexplained. A total of approximately 82,000 clones appear in this sample, roughly 85% of them only once. Of the sample, about 35% is held by the ten largest clones. The sample was peripheral blood. These receptor sequences come from a woman aged 70-85 years with acute or convalescent COVID-19.

V gene TRBV5-5 combines with J gene TRBJ1-1, with a possible D match to TRBD1 (5 bases). The CDR3 sequence is 13 residues long. Trimming took off 4 bases at V and 2 bases at J, with 9 bases between the two ends. Germline V gene data show CDR1 as SGHKS and CDR2 as YYEKEE (reference sequence). For the CDR3, the DNA is TGTGCCAGCAGCCTGCAGGGAAACACTGAAGCTTTCTTT. Its protein product is CASSLQGNTEAFF.

The chain has TRBV19 and TRBJ2-1, with TRBD2 matching over 9 bases. CDR1 is LNHDA, CDR2 SQIVND, per germline (reference sequence). The V gene end was trimmed by 3 bases and the J gene end by 5 bases; junction bases not matched to a gene: 5. The CDR3 loop spans 15 amino acids. The CDR3: CASSISPSGDNEQFF. The CDR3 DNA reads TGTGCCAGTAGTATCTCGCCTAGCGGGGACAATGAGCAGTTCTTC.

The V and J genes are TRBV4-1 and TRBJ1-1; 7 nucleotides line up with TRBD1. J gave up 6 bases and V 0 bases, and 16 bases lay outside the gene matches. The CDR3 length is 18 residues. The germline V gene encodes CDR1 MGHRA and CDR2 YSYEKL. The CDR3 nucleotides are TGCGCCAGCAGCCAAGAGGTAACGGGACAGCCCCAATGGGCTGAAGCTTTCTTT. Translating it yields CASSQEVTGQPQWAEAFF.